This passage covers 2 T cell receptor beta chains from one sample sequenced in a study of cytomegalovirus exposure and HLA in healthy donors. PCR used 60 Vbeta primers and 13 Jbeta primers. The data were produced by immunoSEQ multiplex PCR, yet TCRdb's version contains in-frame clones alone and is incomplete. Among approximately 170,000 clones listed, approximately 81% were seen once. Specimen: PBMCs. The receptors were sampled from a woman between 50 and 59 years old in good health and CMV-seronegative.

The chain is built from TRBV2 and TRBJ1-5; maybe TRBD1 (6 bases). V was cut by 6 bases and J by 1 base, with 10 bases left in between. Germline CDR1 is SNHLY and CDR2 is FYNNEI. The CDR3 has 14 amino acids. The CDR3: CASSQGTSNQPQHF. CDR3 DNA: TGTGCCAGCAGCCAGGGGACCAGCAATCAGCCCCAGCATTTT.

V gene TRBV28 combines with J gene TRBJ1-1, with a possible D match to TRBD1 (6 bases). CDR3 length: 14 residues. Germline V gives CDR1 MDHEN, CDR2 SYDVKM. Trimming removed 6 bases from V and 0 bases from J, with 11 bases in between. CDR3 sequence: CASSSRGLNTEAFF. The CDR3 DNA sequence: TGTGCCAGCAGCTCTAGGGGGTTGAACACTGAAGCTTTCTTT.